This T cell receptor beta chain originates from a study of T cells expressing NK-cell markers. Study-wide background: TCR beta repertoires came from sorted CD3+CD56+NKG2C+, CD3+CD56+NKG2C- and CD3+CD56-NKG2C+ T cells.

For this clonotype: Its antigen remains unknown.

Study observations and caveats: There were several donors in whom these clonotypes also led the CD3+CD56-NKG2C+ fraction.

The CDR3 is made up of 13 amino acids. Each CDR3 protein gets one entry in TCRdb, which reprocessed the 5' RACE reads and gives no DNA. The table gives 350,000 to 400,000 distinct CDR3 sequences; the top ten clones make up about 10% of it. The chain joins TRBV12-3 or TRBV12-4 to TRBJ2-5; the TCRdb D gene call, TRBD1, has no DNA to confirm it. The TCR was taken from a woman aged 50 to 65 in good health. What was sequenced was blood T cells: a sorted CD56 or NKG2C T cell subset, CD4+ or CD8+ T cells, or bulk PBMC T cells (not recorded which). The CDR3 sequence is CASRKAPVGAQYF.